This T cell receptor beta chain emerged from a study of T cell repertoires in cytomegalovirus infection. On the study more broadly: Selection of CMV epitopes for the study included recently identified HLA-C-restricted and well-studied HLA-B-restricted ones. Indicated by public TCR beta signatures were CMV infection and matching HLA type.

General observations from the study: Within the response measured ex vivo, HLA-C-restricted CMV-specific TCR beta clonotypes were dominant.

One entry per CDR3 protein results from TCRdb running MiXCR on the reads. The data hold some 700,000 distinct CDR3 sequences, with around 30% observed a single time. Points on this clonotype: Its specificity is not known.

This CDR3 has 13 amino acids. V shed 3 bases and J shed 11 bases, with 16 bases lying between them. Germline values: CDR1 MNHEY, CDR2 SVGAGI. The chain has TRBV6-5 and TRBJ1-1; D uncertain. The sample was cultured PBMCs, taken from culture after CMV antigen stimulation. The receptor's source is a human donor in good health (CMV status not recorded). Some clones in this sample may be carry-over from other donors' samples. As DNA, the CDR3 is TGTGCCAGCAGTTATTATGACCGGGGTATGGCTTTCTTT. This codes for CASSYYDRGMAFF.